A selection of T cell receptor beta chains follows, all from one sample in a study of blood T cell repertoires in COVID-19. Generated by immunoSEQ multiplex PCR, the TCRdb table keeps only in-frame clones and is missing some. The data contain 150,000 to 200,000 clones, about 86% of them singletons. The sample consisted of peripheral blood. Receptor source: a man aged 60-69 years with acute or convalescent COVID-19. CDR3s include the opening cysteine and the closing phenylalanine or tryptophan. A D gene is named only where the DNA matches it firmly. Some rows mark clone size as missing; the rest say once, few, many or name a class of expanded clone.

j_gene | abundance | len | v_gene | d_gene | CDR3nt | CDR3aa
TRBJ2-5 | once | 13 | TRBV10-1 | TRBD2 | TGCGCCAGCAGCCCAGCGGGAATAGAGACCCAGTACTTC | CASSPAGIETQYF
TRBJ2-1 | NA | 14 | TRBV19 | TRBD2 | TGTGCCAGTAGGGCGGGAGGGGCCTACAATGAGCAGTTCTTC | CASRAGGAYNEQFF
TRBJ1-5 | NA | 13 | TRBV30 | NA | TGTGCCTGGAGTGTGCAGGGTGGTAAGCCCCAGCATTTT | CAWSVQGGKPQHF
TRBJ1-1 | NA | 13 | TRBV6-5 | TRBD1 | TGTGCCAGCAGTTACCGGCAGGGGGCCGAAGCTTTCTTT | CASSYRQGAEAFF
TRBJ2-7 | NA | 15 | TRBV18 | TRBD2 | TGTGCCAGCTCAACTACTTCGGGAGGGGGGTACGAGCAGTACTTC | CASSTTSGGGYEQYF
TRBJ1-5 | NA | 14 | TRBV6-5 | NA | TGTGCCAGCAGACTTGAGCCGGGGGGTCAGCCCCAGCATTTT | CASRLEPGGQPQHF
TRBJ1-4 | NA | 16 | TRBV5-1 | TRBD1 | TGCGCCAGCAGCTTGACAGGACAGGGAGGGAATGAAAAACTGTTTTTT | CASSLTGQGGNEKLFF
TRBJ1-1 | NA | 13 | TRBV6-5 | TRBD1 | TGTGCCAGCAGCCTCCGGGACAGACAAGAAGCTTTCTTT | CASSLRDRQEAFF
TRBJ2-1 | NA | 15 | TRBV5-1 | TRBD2 | TGCGCCAGCAGCGGGGGACTAGCGGGAGGAGTTGAGCAGTTCTTC | CASSGGLAGGVEQFF
TRBJ2-1 | NA | 12 | TRBV12-3/TRBV12-4 | TRBD2 | TGTGCCAGCAATAGACTAGCGGATGAGCAGTTCTTC | CASNRLADEQFF
TRBJ2-3 | NA | 15 | TRBV9 | TRBD2 | TGTGCCAGCAGCGCTAGCGGGAGGCACACAGATACGCAGTATTTT | CASSASGRHTDTQYF
TRBJ2-7 | NA | 15 | TRBV28 | TRBD1 | TGTGCCAGCCTAGCTTCCGGGACAGGGTTATACGAGCAGTACTTC | CASLASGTGLYEQYF
TRBJ2-5 | NA | 17 | TRBV24-1 | TRBD1 | TGTGCCACCAGTGATCTTGACCTAGGACAGGCCGAAGAGACCCAGTACTTC | CATSDLDLGQAEETQYF
TRBJ1-2 | NA | 13 | TRBV28 | NA | TGTGCCAGCAGTCTTACAGGGAACTATGGCTACACCTTC | CASSLTGNYGYTF
TRBJ2-7 | NA | 14 | TRBV6-5 | TRBD2 | TGTGCCAGCACCCCCGGGGGGAGCCCCTACGAGCAGTACTTC | CASTPGGSPYEQYF
TRBJ1-1 | NA | 13 | TRBV30 | NA | TGTGCCTGGAGTGTGGCGTCGGGGCGGGGAGCTTTCTTT | CAWSVASGRGAFF
TRBJ1-1 | NA | 14 | TRBV7-8 | TRBD1 | TGTGCCAGCAGCCCAGCTTCAGGGGGGACTGAAGCTTTCTTT | CASSPASGGTEAFF
TRBJ1-2 | NA | 17 | TRBV28 | NA | TGTGCCAGCAGTCCCCTCCCGGCGGGGAGAGCTAACTATGGCTACACCTTC | CASSPLPAGRANYGYTF
TRBJ2-1 | few | 16 | TRBV21-1 | NA | TGTGCCAGCAGCCCCCGGAGCGGGAGCTCCTACAATGAGCAGTTCTTC | CASSPRSGSSYNEQFF
TRBJ2-1 | NA | 17 | TRBV5-4 | TRBD2 | TGTGCCAGCAGCCCGGGGGCTACGGGAGGGACCTACAATGAGCAGTTCTTC | CASSPGATGGTYNEQFF
TRBJ1-4 | few | 17 | TRBV4-1 | TRBD1 | TGCGCCAGCAGCCAAGCCCCAGGGGGTCTTTCGAAAGAAAAACTGTTTTTT | CASSQAPGGLSKEKLFF
TRBJ2-5 | NA | 11 | TRBV2 | NA | TGTGCCAGCACAGCGGGAGAGACCCAGTACTTC | CASTAGETQYF
TRBJ2-1 | NA | 14 | TRBV7-9 | TRBD2 | TGTGCCAGCGTAGCGGGAAGCTCCTACAATGAGCAGTTCTTC | CASVAGSSYNEQFF
TRBJ2-1 | NA | 16 | TRBV5-4 | TRBD2 | TGTGCCAGCAGCGGGGGACTAGCGGGAGTCGCCGATGAGCAGTTCTTC | CASSGGLAGVADEQFF
TRBJ2-1 | NA | 15 | TRBV29-1 | TRBD1 | TGCAGCGCCTACTCGGGACAGGGCCTACTCTGGGAGCAGTTCTTC | CSAYSGQGLLWEQFF
TRBJ1-2 | NA | 15 | TRBV5-1 | TRBD1 | TGCGCCAGCAGCTTGGCGGAAGGACAGGGGTATGGCTACACCTTC | CASSLAEGQGYGYTF
TRBJ1-2 | NA | 16 | TRBV6-5 | TRBD1 | TGTGCCAGCAGTTCCTTTAGGGACAGGGGTGGCTATGGCTACACCTTC | CASSSFRDRGGYGYTF
TRBJ2-3 | NA | 11 | TRBV19 | NA | TGTGCCAGTAGGCTATTGGATACGCAGTATTTT | CASRLLDTQYF
TRBJ2-1 | NA | 18 | TRBV10-3 | NA | TGTGCCATCAGTGGTTCTGAGTACTGGGAGAGGAACTACAATGAGCAGTTCTTC | CAISGSEYWERNYNEQFF
TRBJ2-1 | NA | 15 | TRBV9 | TRBD2 | TGTGCCAGCAGCGTTGTGACTAGCGACTACAATGAGCAGTTCTTC | CASSVVTSDYNEQFF
TRBJ1-6 | once | 15 | TRBV28 | NA | TGTGCCAGCAGTCGTACAGGGACACCCAATTCACCCCTCCACTTT | CASSRTGTPNSPLHF
TRBJ1-4 | NA | 15 | TRBV28 | NA | TGTGCCAGCAGTCCCGAGGAGGATTTTAATGAAAAACTGTTTTTT | CASSPEEDFNEKLFF
TRBJ1-5 | NA | 14 | TRBV19 | TRBD1 | TGTGCCAGTAGTGAGACAGGGTCCTCGTGGCCCCAGCATTTT | CASSETGSSWPQHF
TRBJ2-1 | NA | 15 | TRBV18 | TRBD2 | TGTGCCAGCTCACCAACGGCTAGCGGGATTAATGAGCAGTTCTTC | CASSPTASGINEQFF
TRBJ2-7 | NA | 15 | TRBV2 | TRBD1 | TGTGCCAGCAGTGGCCTCGGGACAGTTGCCTACGAGCAGTACTTC | CASSGLGTVAYEQYF
TRBJ1-2 | NA | 14 | TRBV27 | TRBD1 | TGTGCCAGCAGTTTTAAGGGACAGGGGGGCGGCTACACCTTC | CASSFKGQGGGYTF
TRBJ2-1 | few | 15 | TRBV3-1/TRBV3-2 | TRBD2 | TGTGCCAGCAGCCAAGGGGCTAGCGGGAACAATGAGCAGTTCTTC | CASSQGASGNNEQFF
TRBJ1-4 | NA | 16 | TRBV5-1 | TRBD1 | TGCGCCAGCAGCAGGGACAGGGGCGCAACTAATGAAAAACTGTTTTTT | CASSRDRGATNEKLFF
TRBJ2-2 | NA | 16 | TRBV2 | TRBD2 | TGTGCCAGCACGGGACTAGCGGGGATACACACCGGGGAGCTGTTTTTT | CASTGLAGIHTGELFF
TRBJ1-4 | NA | 14 | TRBV7-9 | NA | TGTGCCAGCAGCTCCGAGCGGGCTAATGAAAAACTGTTTTTT | CASSSERANEKLFF
TRBJ1-5 | NA | 15 | TRBV2 | NA | TGTGCCAGCAGATTATCCTCGGGATGGAATCAGCCCCAGCATTTT | CASRLSSGWNQPQHF
TRBJ1-1 | NA | 13 | TRBV25-1 | TRBD1 | TGTGCCAGCAGGAGGACAGGAGGTACTGAAGCTTTCTTT | CASRRTGGTEAFF
TRBJ1-2 | NA | 14 | TRBV3-1/TRBV3-2 | NA | TGTGCCAGCAGCCAAGTGGGGGGATCTGGAGGCTACACCTTC | CASSQVGGSGGYTF
TRBJ2-1 | NA | 15 | TRBV7-9 | TRBD2 | TGTGCCAGCAGCTTACCCCCTAGCGGATACAATGAGCAGTTCTTC | CASSLPPSGYNEQFF
TRBJ1-2 | NA | 14 | TRBV3-1/TRBV3-2 | NA | TGTGCCAGCAGCCCGTGGACAGCCCACTATGGCTACACCTTC | CASSPWTAHYGYTF
TRBJ1-4 | NA | 17 | TRBV28 | NA | TGTGCCAGTAAGGGGGGGCCTGCTTATGCAACTAATGAAAAACTGTTTTTT | CASKGGPAYATNEKLFF
TRBJ1-4 | NA | 13 | TRBV25-1 | NA | TGTGCCAGCAGTCCCAGGCGAAATGAAAAACTGTTTTTT | CASSPRRNEKLFF
TRBJ1-1 | few | 14 | TRBV27 | NA | TGTGCCAGCAGTTTGGCCGCCGTGAACACTGAAGCTTTCTTT | CASSLAAVNTEAFF
TRBJ2-3 | NA | 17 | TRBV4-2 | TRBD2 | TGTGCCAGCAGCCAAGTCGCGGGAGGGATGGGAACAGATACGCAGTATTTT | CASSQVAGGMGTDTQYF
TRBJ2-7 | NA | 14 | TRBV5-1 | NA | TGCGCCAGCAGCGCACGGACAGACTCCTACGAGCAGTACTTC | CASSARTDSYEQYF
TRBJ2-2 | NA | 15 | TRBV5-1 | TRBD2 | TGCGCCAGCAGCTTCTTAGCGGGAGTGGCCGGGGAGCTGTTTTTT | CASSFLAGVAGELFF
TRBJ2-7 | once | 14 | TRBV9 | TRBD2 | TGTGCCAGCAGCGCCTGGGACTACAGCTACGAGCAGTACTTC | CASSAWDYSYEQYF
TRBJ2-6 | NA | 13 | TRBV19 | NA | TGTGCCAGTGACTTGGTTGGGGCCAACGTCCTGACTTTC | CASDLVGANVLTF
TRBJ1-2 | NA | 13 | TRBV12-3/TRBV12-4 | NA | TGTGCCAGCAGTTTCGGGATCGTTCACGATAACACCTTC | CASSFGIVHDNTF